Listed below are T cell receptor beta chains from one sample, sequenced in a study of vaccination effects on CD4 cells after COVID-19. Their antigens remain unidentified. Assay: immunoSEQ multiplex PCR; the TCRdb copy retains only in-frame clones and omits some. The table records about 59,000 clones, about 73% of them present only once. Sequencing was performed on CD4+ T cells from PBMCs cultured with HCoV-OC43 spike peptides, taken after COVID-19 vaccination. The source is a human donor who received a COVID-19 vaccine. Both conserved end residues are part of each CDR3. D genes are given only for firm matches. The listing skips clone size in some rows; elsewhere it reads once, few, many or a size class.

>TRBJ2-5|.|.|TRBV24-1
TGTGCCACCAGTCTTGCAGGCCAAGAGACCCAGTACTTC
CATSLAGQETQYF
>TRBJ1-4|.|.|TRBV7-9
TGTGCCAGCAGCTCGACGCGGCCGGCTAATGAAAAACTGTTTTTT
CASSSTRPANEKLFF
>TRBJ1-3|.|TRBD1|TRBV14
TGTGCCAGCAGCCCCCGACAGGGTTTGAGCTCTGGAAACACCATATATTTT
CASSPRQGLSSGNTIYF
>TRBJ2-2|.|TRBD1|TRBV2
TGTGCCCGACGCCGGGACAGTAACACCGGGGAGCTGTTTTTT
CARRRDSNTGELFF
>TRBJ1-5|.|.|TRBV7-9
TGTGCCAGCAGCTGGGACGGCAATCAGCCCCAGCATTTT
CASSWDGNQPQHF
>TRBJ1-3|few|.|TRBV6-5
TGTGCCAGCAGACGAGTAGCAGTCTCTGGAAACACCATATATTTT
CASRRVAVSGNTIYF
>TRBJ1-1|.|.|TRBV2
TGTGCCAGCACCCAAACGAGGACTGAAGCTTTCTTT
CASTQTRTEAFF
>TRBJ2-3|.|TRBD2|TRBV5-4
TGTGCCAGCAGTTCGGGGGGGCCAGGCGCAGATACGCAGTATTTT
CASSSGGPGADTQYF
>TRBJ1-1|.|.|TRBV18
TGTGCCAGCTCTCGGAGTGAGAACACTGAAGCTTTCTTT
CASSRSENTEAFF
>TRBJ2-2|.|.|TRBV4-3
TGCGCCAGCAGCCAAGATGGGGGCGGCACCGGGGAGCTGTTTTTT
CASSQDGGGTGELFF
>TRBJ1-2|.|.|TRBV5-8
TGTGCCAGCAGCTTGGTTGCGGAGTCGGGCTACACCTTC
CASSLVAESGYTF
>TRBJ2-1|.|.|TRBV9
TGTGCCAGCAGCGAGGGAATCAGTTACAATGAGCAGTTCTTC
CASSEGISYNEQFF
>TRBJ2-2|.|TRBD2|TRBV2
TGTGCCAGCAGTTTCGGGACTAGCGGGGGAGATGCGGAGCTGTTTTTT
CASSFGTSGGDAELFF
>TRBJ2-5|once|.|TRBV5-1
TGCGCCAGCAGCCCGGGTCGAGAGACCCAGTACTTC
CASSPGRETQYF
>TRBJ2-3|.|TRBD1|TRBV5-1
TGCGCCAGCAGCTCCGGACAGGGTCCAGATACGCAGTATTTT
CASSSGQGPDTQYF
>TRBJ2-1|few|.|TRBV11-2
TGTGCCAGCAGCTCGGTTTTTAGCTCCTACAATGAGCAGTTCTTC
CASSSVFSSYNEQFF
>TRBJ2-5|.|.|TRBV6-6
TGTGCCAGCAACTCGCGGGGTTGGGAGACCCAGTACTTC
CASNSRGWETQYF
>TRBJ2-1|.|.|TRBV7-8
TGTGCCAGCAGCTCCCGAGGGGCTAGCGCGTACAATGAGCAGTTCTTC
CASSSRGASAYNEQFF
>TRBJ2-1|.|TRBD2|TRBV7-3
TGTGCCAGCAGCGCCGAACCGGGACTAGCTAATCATGAGCAGTTCTTC
CASSAEPGLANHEQFF
>TRBJ1-2|.|.|TRBV27
TGTGCCAGCAGTTTATCGGGGGGGAGTCGGGGCTACACCTTC
CASSLSGGSRGYTF
>TRBJ2-6|.|.|TRBV7-3
TGTGCCAGCAGCCTATTTTACGGCACTGGGGCCAACGTCCTGACTTTC
CASSLFYGTGANVLTF
>TRBJ2-5|.|TRBD1|TRBV15
TGTGCCACCAGCAGGCCGGGACAGAAAAAAGAGACCCAGTACTTC
CATSRPGQKKETQYF
>TRBJ2-5|.|.|TRBV5-6
TGTGCCAGCAGCCCCCGGGTGAGAGGGTGGGAGACCCAGTACTTC
CASSPRVRGWETQYF
>TRBJ1-2|.|.|TRBV2
TGTGCCAGCTCGGTAGGCTATGGCTACACCTTC
CASSVGYGYTF
>TRBJ1-1|few|.|TRBV6-5
TGTGCCAGCAGCTTAGCGAACACTGAAGCTTTCTTT
CASSLANTEAFF
>TRBJ2-5|once|.|TRBV19
TGTGCCAGTAGCGCTTCCTTGACCCGTCCGGAGACCCAGTACTTC
CASSASLTRPETQYF
>TRBJ1-2|.|.|TRBV7-2
TGTGCCAGCAGCTTCTATGAGACGTCCACCTTC
CASSFYETSTF
>TRBJ2-3|.|.|TRBV9
TGTGCCAGCAGCGTAGATGGAGACAGGACGCAGTATTTT
CASSVDGDRTQYF
>TRBJ1-5|.|.|TRBV30
TGTGCCTGGAGTGTAGGGGGGCCCAGTAATCAGCCCCAGCATTTT
CAWSVGGPSNQPQHF
>TRBJ1-3|.|.|TRBV30
TGTGCCTGGACAGGGGATGGAAACACCATATATTTT
CAWTGDGNTIYF
>TRBJ2-1|once|.|TRBV3-1/TRBV3-2
TGTGCCAGCAGCCACCACGGGGATAGCAATGAGCAGTTCTTC
CASSHHGDSNEQFF
>TRBJ1-4|.|.|TRBV5-8
TGTGCCAGCACGACAGCCCTAAATGAAAAACTGTTTTTT
CASTTALNEKLFF
>TRBJ1-2|.|TRBD1|TRBV19
TGTGCCAGTAGTAGGACCGCCGGACAGGGTAACTATGGCTACACCTTC
CASSRTAGQGNYGYTF
>TRBJ2-1|few|TRBD1|TRBV19
TGTGCCAGTAGACCTCTCGGGACAGGGGGCGGAGGTGAGCAGTTCTTC
CASRPLGTGGGGEQFF
>TRBJ1-1|.|TRBD1|TRBV6-5
TGTGCCAGCAGGAAGGGGACAGGGTCAAACACTGAAGCTTTCTTT
CASRKGTGSNTEAFF
>TRBJ2-1|.|TRBD2|TRBV9
TGTGCCAGCAGCGTAGTAGGGCGGGGGGTATACAATGAGCAGTTCTTC
CASSVVGRGVYNEQFF
>TRBJ1-2|.|.|TRBV13
TGTGCCAGCAGCTTAGTGCAGGGCGGCAGCTATGGCTACACCTTC
CASSLVQGGSYGYTF
>TRBJ2-1|.|TRBD1|TRBV10-2
TGCGCCAGCAGTCGCACAGGGGTCTCCTACAATGAGCAGTTCTTC
CASSRTGVSYNEQFF
>TRBJ1-1|once|.|TRBV18
TGTGCCAGCTCACAACTAAACAACGGATTAGTGTATGAAGCTTTCTTT
CASSQLNNGLVYEAFF
>TRBJ1-2|.|TRBD1|TRBV11-2
TGTGCCAGCAGCCCAGACAGGGGGGGCTATGGCTACACCTTC
CASSPDRGGYGYTF
>TRBJ2-2|.|.|TRBV2
TGTGCCAGCAGAGAGACAGCTAACACCGGGGAGCTGTTTTTT
CASRETANTGELFF
>TRBJ2-3|.|TRBD2|TRBV2
TGTGCCAGCAGTACTCAGCGGGGTACAGATACGCAGTATTTT
CASSTQRGTDTQYF
>TRBJ1-4|.|.|TRBV7-2
TGTGCCAGCAGCTTATTCGAAGGGTCTGGTCTGTTTTTT
CASSLFEGSGLFF
>TRBJ1-1|few|TRBD1|TRBV10-2
TGCGCCAGCACTTGGATACAGGGGATGACTGAAGCTTTCTTT
CASTWIQGMTEAFF
>TRBJ2-4|.|TRBD1|TRBV2
TGTGCCAGCGGACAGGGAGACGGAAACATTCAGTACTTC
CASGQGDGNIQYF